A selection of T cell receptor beta chains follows, all from one sample in a study of cytomegalovirus exposure and HLA in healthy donors. The repertoire was sequenced with immunoSEQ multiplex PCR; TCRdb's copy has only in-frame clones and lacks some. The sample yields under 200,000 clones, roughly 80% seen once. Sequences were obtained from PBMCs. The receptors derive from a man in his forties in good health and CMV-seronegative. The CDR3 runs from the conserved cysteine through the conserved F or W. A D gene is named only where the DNA matches it firmly. Expanded clones are given a class, and other clones once, few, many or no size at all.

J: TRBJ2-7; size: once; V: TRBV5-1; D: -; DNA: TGCGCCAGCAGCTTGGAGGGCAGGGTCGAGCAGTACTTC; CDR3: CASSLEGRVEQYF
J: TRBJ1-5; size: -; V: TRBV5-8; D: -; DNA: TGTGCCAGCAGCTTGCGGGAATATAGCAATCAGCCCCAGCATTTT; CDR3: CASSLREYSNQPQHF
J: TRBJ2-2; size: -; V: TRBV27; D: -; DNA: TGTGCCAGCAGTTTATGGGGGCCCGGGGAGCTGTTTTTT; CDR3: CASSLWGPGELFF
J: TRBJ2-7; size: -; V: TRBV7-2; D: -; DNA: TGTGCCAGCAGCTCGCGAGCGGCTTACGAGCAGTACTTC; CDR3: CASSSRAAYEQYF
J: TRBJ2-7; size: -; V: TRBV5-4; D: -; DNA: TGTGCCAGCAGCTCCGGCCTGGGCACCCCCTACGAGCAGTACTTC; CDR3: CASSSGLGTPYEQYF
J: TRBJ1-5; size: -; V: TRBV10-2; D: TRBD1; DNA: TGCGCCAGCGGACAGGGCAATCAGCCCCAGCATTTT; CDR3: CASGQGNQPQHF
J: TRBJ1-3; size: -; V: TRBV5-4; D: TRBD1; DNA: TGTGCCAGCAGCTTGAACAGGGGTGGAAACACCATATATTTT; CDR3: CASSLNRGGNTIYF
J: TRBJ2-7; size: -; V: TRBV11-2; D: -; DNA: TGTGCCAGCAGCTTAGGGCCCGACAGCTCCTACGAGCAGTACTTC; CDR3: CASSLGPDSSYEQYF
J: TRBJ2-1; size: -; V: TRBV19; D: -; DNA: TGTGCCAGTAGTTTGGCTCCTTACAATGAGCAGTTCTTC; CDR3: CASSLAPYNEQFF
J: TRBJ1-2; size: -; V: TRBV30; D: TRBD1; DNA: TGTGCCTGGAGTGTCGGAGGGGGCGCCTATGGCTACACCTTC; CDR3: CAWSVGGGAYGYTF
J: TRBJ2-2; size: few; V: TRBV4-1; D: TRBD1; DNA: TGCGCCAGCAGCGGGACAGGGTCCGCCGGGGAGCTGTTTTTT; CDR3: CASSGTGSAGELFF
J: TRBJ2-2; size: -; V: TRBV5-1; D: -; DNA: TGCGCCAGCAGCTTGGATGGCATATCCACCGGGGAGCTGTTTTTT; CDR3: CASSLDGISTGELFF
J: TRBJ2-4; size: -; V: TRBV12-5; D: -; DNA: TGTGCTAGTGGTTTGGTAGAAACTCCAGGGATAGCCAAAAACATTCAGTACTTC; CDR3: CASGLVETPGIAKNIQYF
J: TRBJ2-7; size: -; V: TRBV6-6; D: -; DNA: TGTGCCAGCCGGTCAGGGAATTTCTACGAGCAGTACTTC; CDR3: CASRSGNFYEQYF
J: TRBJ2-7; size: -; V: TRBV9; D: TRBD2; DNA: TGTGCCAGCAGCGTAGCTACGGGACTAACTTACGAGCAGTACTTC; CDR3: CASSVATGLTYEQYF
J: TRBJ2-7; size: -; V: TRBV5-1; D: -; DNA: TGCGCCAGCAGCTCGGGACAACCTCCCCTCTACGAGCAGTACTTC; CDR3: CASSSGQPPLYEQYF
J: TRBJ1-1; size: -; V: TRBV7-2; D: -; DNA: TGTGCCAGCAGCTCTCAGATACTGAACACTGAAGCTTTCTTT; CDR3: CASSSQILNTEAFF
J: TRBJ2-1; size: -; V: TRBV11-2; D: TRBD1; DNA: TGTGCCAGCAGCTTCGACAGGGATTGGCAGTTCTTC; CDR3: CASSFDRDWQFF
J: TRBJ2-3; size: few; V: TRBV13; D: TRBD2; DNA: TGTGCCAGCAGCTACGGGACTAGCGGGACAGATACGCAGTATTTT; CDR3: CASSYGTSGTDTQYF
J: TRBJ2-7; size: -; V: TRBV6-5; D: -; DNA: TGTGCCAGCAGTTACTCGAATCAGGTTGAGCAGTACTTC; CDR3: CASSYSNQVEQYF
J: TRBJ2-1; size: -; V: TRBV5-1; D: TRBD1; DNA: TGCGCCAGCAGCCAGGGCGCAGGGGGCATTGAGCAGTTCTTC; CDR3: CASSQGAGGIEQFF
J: TRBJ2-1; size: -; V: TRBV11-2; D: TRBD1; DNA: TGTGCCAGCAGCTTCGGGACAGGGGGTAATGAGCAGTTCTTC; CDR3: CASSFGTGGNEQFF
J: TRBJ1-1; size: -; V: TRBV19; D: TRBD1; DNA: TGTGCCAGTGTTTCCGGGACAGATAGGACTGAAGCTTTCTTT; CDR3: CASVSGTDRTEAFF
J: TRBJ1-2; size: -; V: TRBV27; D: TRBD1; DNA: TGTGCCAGCAGGAGTGTAGGGGGCGGGCACTATGGCTACACCTTC; CDR3: CASRSVGGGHYGYTF
J: TRBJ2-3; size: -; V: TRBV5-6; D: -; DNA: TGTGCCAGCAGCTTGATCCAGGGCCCTAGCACAGATACGCAGTATTTT; CDR3: CASSLIQGPSTDTQYF
J: TRBJ2-3; size: -; V: TRBV4-1; D: -; DNA: TGCGCCAGCAGCCAAGCAGGGAGGAACACAGATACGCAGTATTTT; CDR3: CASSQAGRNTDTQYF
J: TRBJ2-6; size: -; V: TRBV7-9; D: -; DNA: TGTGCCAGCAGCCTTACTAGTACAGGGGCCAACGTCCTGACTTTC; CDR3: CASSLTSTGANVLTF
J: TRBJ1-3; size: -; V: TRBV30; D: -; DNA: TGTGCCTGGAGTGTCGGAGGGCCTGGAAACACCATATATTTT; CDR3: CAWSVGGPGNTIYF